These 27 T cell receptor beta chains were sequenced from one sample in a study of preoperative IRX-2 immunotherapy in early breast cancer. As for treatment: preoperative locoregional IRX-2 cytokine immunotherapy. Repertoires were generated with immunoSEQ multiplex PCR, while TCRdb's copy carries only in-frame clones and drops some. Of about 98,000 clones in the sample, roughly 89% were seen once. This specimen consisted of tumor tissue, obtained after IRX-2 immunotherapy. The receptors come from a human donor with breast cancer.

Turning to this clone: Additional DNA sequences in this sample encode the identical CDR3. The chain recombines TRBV6-8 with TRBJ2-5, with no clear D. Between the trimmed V and J ends, which lost 8 bases and 2 bases, there was a span of 12 bases. This CDR3 is 13 amino acids long. Germline V CDR1 and CDR2: MNHGY, SAAAGT. The CDR3 sequence: CASGTSLQETQYF. The DNA of the CDR3 is TGTGCCAGCGGAACCAGCCTGCAAGAGACCCAGTACTTC.

The chain recombines TRBV28 with TRBJ2-7, with 11 bases aligning to TRBD2. Germline V gene sequence: CDR1 MDHEN, CDR2 SYDVKM. With 7 bases clipped from V and 0 bases from J, the junction kept 5 bases outside the gene matches. The CDR3 extends over 15 amino acids. CDR3 bases: TGTGCCAGCAAAGTAGCGGGAGGGCCCTCCTACGAGCAGTACTTC. Its translation is CASKVAGGPSYEQYF.

The CDR3: CATAGSGETQYF. In DNA, the CDR3 is TGTGCCACCGCAGGGTCGGGGGAGACCCAGTACTTC. This chain links TRBV6-8 with TRBJ2-5, with D perhaps TRBD1 or TRBD2 (5 bases each). Germline CDR1 and CDR2: MNHGY and SAAAGT. The CDR3 is 12 amino acids. The ends were cut back, 10 bases at V and 5 bases at J, with 14 bases in the middle.

This chain links TRBV30 with TRBJ2-6; possible D gene TRBD2, 5 bases. CDR1 and CDR2 (germline): GTSNPN, SVGIG (reference sequence). Deletions cut 5 bases from V and 2 bases from J, with 13 bases between. This CDR3 has 15 amino acids. CDR3: CAWGAGGTGANVLTF. The CDR3 DNA follows: TGTGCCTGGGGCGCTGGAGGTACTGGGGCCAACGTCCTGACTTTC.

V and J are TRBV30 and TRBJ1-5; the D is unclear. Germline loops: CDR1 GTSNPN, CDR2 SVGIG (reference sequence). Trimming left V 0 bases short and J 0 bases short, with 3 bases between. The CDR3 spans 13 residues. CDR3 in DNA: TGTGCCTGGAGTGTAGATAGCAATCAGCCCCAGCATTTT. As protein: CAWSVDSNQPQHF.

Only a few counts were recorded for this clone. A junction end diverges from the germline sequence, so it may reflect a read error. The chain joins TRBV6-8 to TRBJ2-7, with D possibly matching TRBD2 (6 bases). The CDR3 runs 15 residues. CDR1 is MNHGY, CDR2 SAAAGT, per germline. The CDR3 nucleotides are TGTGCCATCAGTGGATCCAGGGAGGATTCCTACGAGCAGTACTTC. This sequence encodes CAISGSREDSYEQYF.

This clone was recorded only once. A junction boundary mismatches the germline segment, possibly from a read error. V gene TRBV19 combines with J gene TRBJ2-1; D may be TRBD1 (6 bases). The CDR3 runs 15 residues. Germline CDR1 and CDR2: LNHDA and SQIVND (reference sequence). The CDR3 loop reads CASSIVSGAAKVQFF. DNA for the CDR3: TGTGCTAGTAGTATTGTGTCAGGGGCCGCGAAAGTGCAGTTCTTC.

V usage is TRBV6-8 and J usage is TRBJ2-1, with 11 positions matching TRBD2. The CDR3 is 15 amino acids. V lost 6 bases to trimming and J lost 1 base; unmatched junction nucleotides: 2. Looked up from germline, CDR1 is MNHGY and CDR2 is SAAAGT. The CDR3 spells CASRIAGGSYNEQFF. The CDR3 DNA sequence: TGTGCCAGCAGAATAGCGGGAGGGTCCTACAATGAGCAGTTCTTC.

The rearrangement joins TRBV29-1 to TRBJ2-5; 8 positions agree with TRBD2. Trimming cost V 8 bases and J 5 bases; bases outside gene matches: 13. The CDR3 loop spans 14 amino acids. Germline V CDR1 and CDR2: SQVTM, ANQGSEA. The CDR3 loop reads CSTSPGGAWETQYF. The CDR3 DNA follows: TGCAGCACCTCCCCCGGGGGGGCTTGGGAGACCCAGTACTTC.

The gene calls are TRBV16 and TRBJ1-1; D is unclear. The CDR3 extends over 14 amino acids. V dropped 4 bases and J dropped 3 bases, with 12 bases sitting between them. Germline lookup yields CDR1 KGHSY and CDR2 FQNENV. The CDR3 DNA sequence: TGTGCCAGCAGCCTTGGCCCTTTCGACACTGAAGCTTTCTTT. Its translation: CASSLGPFDTEAFF.

V is TRBV7-7 and J is TRBJ1-2, with D tentatively TRBD1 (5 bases). Trimming removed 5 bases at V and 4 bases at J, with 20 bases between. Germline CDR1 is SSHAT and CDR2 is FNYEAQ (reference sequence). This CDR3 spans 16 amino acids. The CDR3 loop reads CASSQDLSKGSYGYTF. CDR3 sequence (DNA): TGTGCCAGCAGCCAAGATCTATCGAAGGGGAGCTATGGCTACACCTTC. Using reference TRBV7-7 and TRBJ1-2 for the parts outside the CDR3, the full variable domain is GAGVSQSPRYKVTKRGQDVTLRCDPISSHATLYWYQQALGQGPEFLTYFNYEAQPDKSGLPSDRFSAERPEGSISTLTIQRTEQRDSAMYRCASSQDLSKGSYGYTFGSGTRLTVV.

The gene calls are TRBV28 and TRBJ2-7; 8 bases are a match to TRBD1. This CDR3 comprises 16 residues. Germline V CDR1 and CDR2: MDHEN, SYDVKM. Unmatched junction bases numbered 13, after V lost 3 bases and J lost 6 bases. In DNA, the CDR3 is TGTGCCAGCAGTTTTCGGACCGGGACAGGTCCCTCCGAGCAGTACTTC. Translated, it gives CASSFRTGTGPSEQYF. The variable domain in full, with the rest retrieved from reference TRBV28 and TRBJ2-7, is DVKVTQSSRYLVKRTGEKVFLECVQDMDHENMFWYRQDPGLGLRLIYFSYDVKMKEKGDIPEGYSVSREKKERFSLILESASTNQTSMYLCASSFRTGTGPSEQYFGPGTRLTVT.

CDR3 protein: CASSLVRGQRNTEAFF. Here the CDR3 DNA reads TGTGCCAGCAGCTTAGTCAGGGGGCAAAGGAACACTGAAGCTTTCTTT. The V call is TRBV7-7, the J call TRBJ1-1, with TRBD1 matching 8 bases. Germline CDR1 SSHAT, CDR2 FNYEAQ (reference sequence). This CDR3 is 16 amino acids long. The V and J ends lost 1 base and 1 base, in that order; junction bases with no gene match: 5.

This clone is a singleton in its sample. The rearrangement uses TRBV29-1 and TRBJ2-2; 12 bases are shared with TRBD1. V shed 7 bases and J 6 bases; nucleotides not matched to a gene: 3. The CDR3 totals 13 residues. Per the germline V gene, CDR1 is SQVTM and CDR2 is ANQGSEA. This chain's CDR3 is CSGGTGGPGELFF. CDR3 nucleotides: TGCAGCGGTGGGACAGGGGGCCCCGGGGAGCTGTTTTTT.

V and J are TRBV6-7 and TRBJ2-1; D not certain. TRBV6-7 counts as an open reading frame of uncertain function. The CDR3 consists of 11 residues. V dropped 6 bases and J dropped 7 bases, with 7 bases sitting between them. CDR3 protein: CASSRRNEQFF. The DNA of the CDR3 is TGTGCCAGCAGCCGTCGGAATGAGCAGTTCTTC.

The chain couples TRBV19 to TRBJ2-3; TRBD2 is a possible D gene (6 bases). The CDR3 contains 15 residues. CDR1 is LNHDA, CDR2 SQIVND, per germline (reference sequence). V lost 8 bases, J lost 4 bases, and 19 bases lay in between. CDR3 DNA: TGTGCCAGTGCCCCCGGGAAACTAGCTTCAGATACGCAGTATTTT. Its protein is CASAPGKLASDTQYF. Full variable domain (missing parts from reference TRBV19 and TRBJ2-3): DGGITQSPKYLFRKEGQNVTLSCEQNLNHDAMYWYRQDPGQGLRLIYYSQIVNDFQKGDIAEGYSVSREKKESFPLTVTSAQKNPTAFYLCASAPGKLASDTQYFGPGTRLTVL.

This clone was detected a few times. This sequence joins TRBV6-4 and TRBJ1-5; D is unresolved. Deletions cut 7 bases from V and 4 bases from J, with 11 bases between. Germline V lookup: CDR1 MRHNA, CDR2 SNTAGT. The CDR3 runs to 13 residues. CDR3 nucleotides: TGTGCCAGCATTCAAGGACTAAATCAGCCCCAGCATTTT. This sequence encodes CASIQGLNQPQHF.

The table lists this clone with a count of one. The chain recombines TRBV6-8 with TRBJ2-7, with 9 nucleotides matching TRBD1. The CDR3 is made up of 12 amino acids. Looked up from germline, CDR1 is MNHGY and CDR2 is SAAAGT. V trimming: 6 bases; J trimming: 4 bases; junction bases outside the gene matches: 1. The DNA for the CDR3 is TGTGCCAGCAGCGGGACAGGGTACGAGCAGTACTTC. It yields the protein CASSGTGYEQYF.

The J gene is TRBJ2-2, the V gene TRBV7-1; 8 bases map to TRBD1. TRBV7-1 is recorded as an ORF, its role being uncertain. There are 14 residues in the CDR3. V was pared by 6 bases and J by 3 bases, with 3 bases of the junction left unmatched. The CDR3 reads CASRVTGDTGELFF. In DNA, the CDR3 is TGTGCCAGCAGGGTGACAGGGGACACCGGGGAGCTGTTTTTT.

This clone is a singleton in its sample. The V and J genes are TRBV11-3 and TRBJ1-6; D is unresolved. Per the germline V gene, CDR1 is SGHNT and CDR2 is YENEEA. V was cut by 2 bases and J by 6 bases, with 14 bases left in between. There are 16 residues in the CDR3. The CDR3 here is CASSLPLSYGNSPLHF. As DNA, the CDR3 is TGTGCCAGCAGCTTACCCTTGTCGTACGGTAATTCACCCCTCCACTTT. Full variable domain (rest looked up from reference TRBV11-3 and TRBJ1-6): EAGVVQSPRYKIIEKKQPVAFWCNPISGHNTLYWYLQNLGQGPELLIRYENEEAVDDSQLPKDRFSAERLKGVDSTLKIQPAELGDSAVYLCASSLPLSYGNSPLHFGNGTRLTVT.

This chain joins TRBV7-1 and TRBJ1-1; TRBD1 might be the D (6 bases). TRBV7-1 qualifies as an ORF whose function is uncertain. This CDR3 is built from 16 residues. Trimming took 4 bases from V and 4 from J, leaving 19 bases between them. The CDR3 DNA reads TGTGCCAGCAGCTTGTCCAGGGACACCTTCGGCACTGAAGCTTTCTTT. Translated, it gives CASSLSRDTFGTEAFF.

The rearrangement joins TRBV7-1 to TRBJ1-2; D ambiguous. TRBV7-1 counts as an open reading frame of uncertain function. The V gene lost 0 bases and the J gene lost 0 bases, with 2 bases spanning the gap. This CDR3 has 13 residues. In DNA, the CDR3 is TGTGCCAGCAGCTCAGCGGCTAACTATGGCTACACCTTC. Protein sequence: CASSSAANYGYTF.

The rearrangement uses TRBV15 and TRBJ2-3; 10 positions agree with TRBD2. V was pared by 5 bases and J by 1 base, with 6 bases of the junction left unmatched. The CDR3 has 16 amino acids. CDR1 is LNHNV, CDR2 YYDKDF, per germline (reference sequence). For the CDR3, the DNA is TGTGCCACCAGCGGTCACGGGACTAGCGGCACAGATACGCAGTATTTT. This translates into CATSGHGTSGTDTQYF.

The V call is TRBV30, the J call TRBJ1-5, with D unclear. V shed 4 bases and J shed 0 bases, with 7 bases lying between them. CDR1 and CDR2 from the germline V gene are GTSNPN and SVGIG (reference sequence). The CDR3 sequence is 13 residues long. CDR3 in DNA: TGTGCCTGGACAGCTGATAGCAATCAGCCCCAGCATTTT. Translation gives CAWTADSNQPQHF. Full variable domain (remainder filled in from reference TRBV30 and TRBJ1-5): SQTIHQWPATLVQPVGSPLSLECTVEGTSNPNLYWYRQAAGRGLQLLFYSVGIGQISSEVPQNLSASRPQDRQFILSSKKLLLSDSGFYLCAWTADSNQPQHFGDGTRLSIL.

V is TRBV6-8 and J is TRBJ2-7, with TRBD2 matching 8 bases. Germline CDR1 and CDR2: MNHGY and SAAAGT. With 6 bases clipped from V and 4 bases from J, the junction kept 8 bases outside the gene matches. The CDR3 has 14 amino acids. Here the CDR3 reads CASRRGGNQYEQYF. In DNA, the CDR3 is TGTGCCAGCAGACGGGGGGGGAATCAGTACGAGCAGTACTTC.

This rearrangement joins TRBV6-8 to TRBJ1-2, with TRBD1 matching 8 bases. CDR1 and CDR2 (germline): MNHGY, SAAAGT. With V trimmed by 5 bases and J by 5 bases, 4 bases remained unmatched. The CDR3 covers 13 residues. CDR3 sequence: CASSPRTGYGYTF. Here the CDR3 DNA reads TGTGCCAGCAGTCCCCGGACAGGGTATGGCTACACCTTC.

This clone was detected once. This CDR3 is CASSPGRASTDTQYF. The CDR3 bases are TGTGCCAGCTCACCCGGTAGAGCTAGCACAGATACGCAGTATTTT. The chain employs TRBV18 and TRBJ2-3; D remains ambiguous. The germline gives CDR1 KGHSH, CDR2 LQKENI. Trimming removed 3 bases from V and 0 bases from J, with 10 bases in between. The CDR3 runs to 15 residues.